This T cell receptor beta chain was recovered during a study of cytomegalovirus exposure and HLA in healthy donors. Study-wide background: The 120 or so validation repertoires used the same platform as the roughly 670 first-cohort repertoires (as reported by a later analysis).

This table comes from immunoSEQ multiplex PCR, and its TCRdb copy is limited to in-frame clones, with some not included. The sample holds fewer than 85,000 clones, about 87% seen once. The germline CDR1 and CDR2 sequences are MNHNS and SASEGT. The CDR3 runs to 14 residues. With V trimmed by 4 bases and J by 4 bases, 4 bases remained unmatched. On this clone itself: Its antigen is undetermined.

Whole-study results and caveats: Cytomegalovirus-associated status was assigned to about 150 TCR beta chains.

The sample was PBMCs. The sequence derives from a woman under 30 in good health and CMV-seropositive. This chain uses TRBV6-1 with TRBJ1-2, with 9 bases lining up with TRBD1. CDR3 sequence (DNA): TGTGCCAGCAGTGTCGGGACAGGGTTCTATGGCTACACCTTC. This encodes CASSVGTGFYGYTF.